Presented here are 16 T cell receptor beta chains from one specimen sequenced in a study of breast tumors, draining lymph nodes, adjacent tissues. TCRdb re-called the multiplex PCR reads with MiXCR, one entry per CDR3 protein. The sample lists nearly 200,000 distinct CDR3 sequences, 25% to 40% seen once, with roughly 4% in the top ten. Axillary draining lymph nodes of breast cancer patients supplied the node samples. The sample consisted of axillary lymph node tissue. These receptor sequences come from a female donor with breast cancer. Some clones in this sample may be carry-over from other donors' samples.

The table lists this clonotype with a few counts. V usage is TRBV5-4 and J usage is TRBJ2-7; 7 positions match TRBD1. Per germline, CDR1 SGHNT and CDR2 YYREEE (reference sequence). The ends lost 4 bases at V and 4 bases at J; junction bases unmatched: 8. The CDR3 has 14 residues. The CDR3 DNA is TGTGCCAGCAGCCTAACAGGGGCCGGGTACGAGCAGTACTTC. Translation gives CASSLTGAGYEQYF.

The table lists this clonotype with many counts. V is TRBV3-1 and J is TRBJ2-5; D is uncertain. The CDR3 extends over 13 amino acids. The V end was cut by 1 base, the J end by 2 bases, with 5 bases between. Germline lookup yields CDR1 LGHDT and CDR2 YNNKEL (reference sequence). CDR3 region: CASSQGTQETQYF. CDR3 bases: TGTGCCAGCAGCCAAGGCACGCAAGAGACCCAGTACTTC.

The chain has TRBV7-8 and TRBJ1-2; a weak D match, TRBD1 (6 bases). CDR1 and CDR2 (germline): SGHVS, FQNEAQ. V gave up 1 base and J gave up 12 bases, with 21 bases separating them. The CDR3 has 15 amino acids. CDR3 region: CASSLDLPGHATDTF. In DNA, the CDR3 is TGTGCCAGCAGCTTAGACCTGCCGGGACACGCGACCGACACCTTC.

V usage is TRBV29-1 and J usage is TRBJ2-1, with TRBD2 as a possible D gene (5 bases). The V gene's germline CDR1 is SQVTM and CDR2 ANQGSEA. V lost 4 bases, J lost 8 bases, and 30 bases lay in between. The CDR3 totals 18 residues. The CDR3, as DNA: TGCAGCGTTGTTTACTACTTAGGTGGAGGCCTACCCTCGGATGAGCAGTTCTTC. Its translation: CSVVYYLGGGLPSDEQFF.

This clonotype was seen repeatedly, ten times or more. This chain uses TRBV20-1 with TRBJ2-3; 11 bases are a match to TRBD2. CDR1 and CDR2 from the germline V gene are DFQATT and SNEGSKA (reference sequence). The CDR3 has 15 residues. The J segment lost 6 bases and the V segment lost 5 bases, leaving 10 bases of the junction unmatched. CDR3 bases: TGCAGTGCTGGTACCGGGACTAGCGGTGGGGATACGCAGTATTTT. Amino acids: CSAGTGTSGGDTQYF.

This clonotype turned up a few times. The germline gene is not matched at one end of the junction; a read error may be the cause. The chain recombines TRBV28 with TRBJ1-2; D unresolved. CDR1 is MDHEN, CDR2 SYDVKM, per germline. The CDR3 runs 11 residues. CDR3 in amino acids: CASSEGYGCTF. In nucleotides, the CDR3 is TGTGCCAGCAGTGAGGGCTATGGCTGCACCTTC.

A word on this clonotype: A much more abundant neighbour one base away suggests this may be a read error. V gene TRBV6-4 combines with J gene TRBJ1-5; 8 bases agree with TRBD1. V was clipped by 5 bases and J by 1 base; unmatched bases: 13. This CDR3 contains 18 residues. Germline V gene lookup returns CDR1 MRHNA and CDR2 SNTAGT. The CDR3 sequence is CASSQKRSAGGSNQPQHF. In nucleotides, the CDR3 is TGTGCCAGCAGTCAGAAAAGGTCGGCAGGGGGCAGCAATCAGCCCCAGCATTTT.

This clonotype was seen only a few times. Given a much more abundant clone one base away, this may be a read error. The J gene is TRBJ2-5, the V gene TRBV9, with D maybe TRBD2 (5 bases). The CDR3 sequence is 17 residues long. The V end lost 7 bases, the J end lost 2 bases, and 24 bases lay between the germline ends. Germline loops: CDR1 SGDLS, CDR2 YYNGEE. Here the CDR3 reads CASGASSGGPSQETQYF. CDR3 bases: TGTGCCAGCGGCGCGAGCAGCGGAGGCCCGAGTCAAGAGACCCAGTACTTC.

Of note for this clonotype: One base away lies a much larger clone, so this may be a sequencing read error. J is TRBJ2-2 and V is TRBV5-4; TRBD2 matches at 13 bases. V gave up 4 bases and J gave up 7 bases; unmatched junction bases: 13. CDR3 size: 18 residues. Per the germline V gene, CDR1 is SGHNT and CDR2 is YYREEE (reference sequence). The CDR3 sequence: CASSAGTSGNLEGGELFF. As DNA, the CDR3 is TGTGCCAGCAGCGCCGGGACTAGCGGGAATCTTGAGGGCGGGGAGCTGTTTTTT. Combining the CDR3 with reference TRBV5-4 and TRBJ2-2 gives the whole variable domain ETGVTQSPTHLIKTRGQQVTLRCSSQSGHNTVSWYQQALGQGPQFIFQYYREEENGRGNFPPRFSGLQFPNYSSELNVNALELDDSALYLCASSAGTSGNLEGGELFFGEGSRLTVL.

Concerning this clonotype: The conserved final phenylalanine or tryptophan is absent from the CDR3, which likely points to a read error. The DNA is left out, because the CDR3 cannot be placed on it with certainty; the CDR3 is given as TCRdb lists it. The V call is TRBV7-9, the J call TRBJ2-6; the table's D gene call, TRBD1, was not cross checked with the DNA. Counting both end residues, the CDR3 totals 18 amino acids. CDR1 and CDR2 from the germline V gene are SEHNR and FQNEAQ (reference sequence). The CDR3 sequence is CASSPYQGATSGANVQTL.

The chain recombines TRBV7-8 with TRBJ2-5, with 12 bases identical to TRBD2. The CDR3 totals 16 residues. CDR1 is SGHVS and CDR2 is FQNEAQ in the germline V gene. J lost 5 bases, V lost 5 bases, and 9 bases had no gene match. CDR3 sequence: CASSRQPSGRAETQYF. CDR3 in DNA: TGTGCCAGCAGCCGCCAGCCTAGCGGGAGGGCCGAGACCCAGTACTTC.

This clonotype was seen only a few times. The gene calls are TRBV7-9 and TRBJ2-3; 9 bases agree with TRBD2. The V gene end was trimmed by 5 bases and the J gene end by 2 bases; junction bases not matched to a gene: 8. CDR3 length: 16 residues. Germline assignment: CDR1 SEHNR and CDR2 FQNEAQ (reference sequence). In DNA, the CDR3 is TGTGCCAGCAGCCAAGGGCTAGCGGGACCCACAGATACGCAGTATTTT. This sequence encodes CASSQGLAGPTDTQYF.

This clonotype was observed at least ten times. Being one base from a much bigger clone, this may be a read error. This sequence joins TRBV20-1 and TRBJ2-5, with D possibly TRBD2 on 5 matching bases. Looked up from germline, CDR1 is DFQATT and CDR2 is SNEGSKA (reference sequence). The CDR3 has 12 amino acids. The CDR3 region is CSASLRGETPYF. The CDR3 DNA reads TGCAGTGCTAGTTTACGGGGAGAGACCCCGTACTTC.

Remarks on this clonotype: The conserved final phenylalanine or tryptophan is absent from the CDR3, which likely points to a read error. The DNA is left out, because the CDR3 cannot be placed on it with certainty; the CDR3 is given as TCRdb lists it. This chain connects TRBV12-3 or TRBV12-4 to TRBJ1-4; TRBD1, the table's D call, was not compared with the DNA. The CDR3 spans 11 amino acids, including both terminal residues. CDR3 protein: CASSLSSGQGV.

This clonotype was recorded many times. The CDR3 DNA reads as TGTGCCAGCAGTCAGGGATACACCGGGGAGCTGTTTTTT. Its protein is CASSQGYTGELFF. The rearrangement uses TRBV28 and TRBJ2-2; D possibly corresponds to TRBD1 (5 bases). The germline V and J ends were trimmed by 5 bases and 3 bases, with 7 bases remaining between them. From germline, CDR1 is MDHEN and CDR2 SYDVKM. The CDR3 sequence is 13 residues long. Based on the CDR3 plus reference TRBV28 and TRBJ2-2, the full variable domain is DVKVTQSSRYLVKRTGEKVFLECVQDMDHENMFWYRQDPGLGLRLIYFSYDVKMKEKGDIPEGYSVSREKKERFSLILESASTNQTSMYLCASSQGYTGELFFGEGSRLTVL.

This clonotype was seen a handful of times. This rearrangement joins TRBV10-3 to TRBJ1-1; unclear D gene. Germline V lookup: CDR1 ENHRY, CDR2 SYGVKD. There are 11 residues in the CDR3. V lost 4 bases, J lost 5 bases, and 5 bases lay in between. CDR3 loop: CAISGGTEAFF. In DNA form, the CDR3 reads TGTGCCATCAGTGGGGGAACTGAAGCTTTCTTT.